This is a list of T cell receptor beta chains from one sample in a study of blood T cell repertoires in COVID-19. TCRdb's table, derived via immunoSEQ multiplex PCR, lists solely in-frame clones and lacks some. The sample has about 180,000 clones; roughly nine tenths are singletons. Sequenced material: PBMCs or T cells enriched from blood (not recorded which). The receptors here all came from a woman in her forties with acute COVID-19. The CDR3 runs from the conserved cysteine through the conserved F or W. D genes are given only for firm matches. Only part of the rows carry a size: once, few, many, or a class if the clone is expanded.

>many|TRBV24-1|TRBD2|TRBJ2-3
TGTGCCACCAGTGACCCCAGCGGCCGACTAGCGGGCACAGATACGCAGTATTTT
CATSDPSGRLAGTDTQYF
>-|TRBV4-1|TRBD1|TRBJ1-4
TGCGCCAGCAGCCAAGTACAGGGGATGTTGTCCTCAACTAATGAAAAACTGTTTTTT
CASSQVQGMLSSTNEKLFF
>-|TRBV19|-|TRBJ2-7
TGTGCCAGTAACTTCAGGGGCGGGTACGAGCAGTACTTC
CASNFRGGYEQYF
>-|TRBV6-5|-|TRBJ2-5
TGTGCCAGCAGACAGGGACGAGGCTCGCAGACCCAGTACTTC
CASRQGRGSQTQYF
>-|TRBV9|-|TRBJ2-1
TGTGCCAGCAGCGGAACAGGGACTGAGCAGTTCTTC
CASSGTGTEQFF
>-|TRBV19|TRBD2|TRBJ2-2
TGTGCCAGTAGTATGGGTAGCGGGAGCCCCGGGGAGCTGTTTTTT
CASSMGSGSPGELFF
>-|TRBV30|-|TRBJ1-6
TGTGCCTGGAGTCCGCAGGGTAATTCACCCCTCCACTTT
CAWSPQGNSPLHF
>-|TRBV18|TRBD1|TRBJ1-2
TGTGCCAGCTCACCAGAGCGGCAGGGGGATGGCTACACCTTC
CASSPERQGDGYTF
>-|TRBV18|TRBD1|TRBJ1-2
TGTGCCAGCTCTCAGGGACAGATGGATGGCTACACCTTC
CASSQGQMDGYTF
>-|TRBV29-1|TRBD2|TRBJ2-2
TGCAGCGGGGCGGAAGCGGGAGGCACCGGGGAGCTGTTTTTT
CSGAEAGGTGELFF
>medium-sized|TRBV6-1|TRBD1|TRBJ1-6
TGTGCCAGCAGTGAAGCGACAGGGGGGGGGACACCCCTCCACTTT
CASSEATGGGTPLHF
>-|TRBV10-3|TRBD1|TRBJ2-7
TGTGCCATCAGTGGGGGACAGGGGACCCTTCGGGAGCAGTACTTC
CAISGGQGTLREQYF
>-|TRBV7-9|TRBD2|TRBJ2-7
TGTGCCAGCAGCTTTGCGGGGGGAAATTACGAGCAGTACTTC
CASSFAGGNYEQYF
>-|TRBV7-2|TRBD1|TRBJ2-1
TGTGCCAGCAGCGTCAACAGGGGCATCTCCTACAATGAGCAGTTCTTC
CASSVNRGISYNEQFF
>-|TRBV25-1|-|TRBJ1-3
TGTGCCAGCAGTGAACGAGGTATAGGAACAGGGACTGGAAACACCATATATTTT
CASSERGIGTGTGNTIYF
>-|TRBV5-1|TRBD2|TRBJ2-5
TGCGCCAGCAGCCCGGGAGTTAGCGGGGGGGTTCAAGAGACCCAGTACTTC
CASSPGVSGGVQETQYF
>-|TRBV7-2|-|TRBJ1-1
TGTGCCAGCAGCCAGACAGGCCTTAACACTGAAGCTTTCTTT
CASSQTGLNTEAFF
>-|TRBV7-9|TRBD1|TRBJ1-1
TGTGCCAGCAGCTTACGACAGGGCACAAACACTGAAGCTTTCTTT
CASSLRQGTNTEAFF
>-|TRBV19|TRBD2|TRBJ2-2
TGTGCCAGTAGTATATTGCGGCTAGCGGGGGCCACCGGGGAGCTGTTTTTT
CASSILRLAGATGELFF
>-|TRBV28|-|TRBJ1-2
TGTGCCAGCAGCATGGACAGATACGGCTACACCTTC
CASSMDRYGYTF
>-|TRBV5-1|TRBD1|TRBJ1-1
TGCGCCAGCAGCTGGACAGGGGATTCGTACACTGAAGCTTTCTTT
CASSWTGDSYTEAFF
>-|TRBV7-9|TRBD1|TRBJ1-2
TGTGCCAGCAGTCGGGACAGTGGCTACACCTTC
CASSRDSGYTF
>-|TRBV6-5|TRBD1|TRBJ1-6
TGTGCCAGCAGCTTATTGCAGGGGGTCGATTCACCCCTCCACTTT
CASSLLQGVDSPLHF
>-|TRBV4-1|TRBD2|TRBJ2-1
TGCGCCAGCAGCCAAGATGGGGCTAGCGGATACAATGAGCAGTTCTTC
CASSQDGASGYNEQFF
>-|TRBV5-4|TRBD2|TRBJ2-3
TGTGCCAGCACCCTAATGGGGGGGGGCACAGATACGCAGTATTTT
CASTLMGGGTDTQYF
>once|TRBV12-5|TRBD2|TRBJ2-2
TGTGCTAGTTCCCCCCCGCGGGGGGCGGGGGTCAGCAGCGGTACCGGGGAGCTGTTTTTT
CASSPPRGAGVSSGTGELFF
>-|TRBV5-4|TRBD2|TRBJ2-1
TGTGCCAGCAGCCCCAGCGGGAGGGCCGAGGATGAGCAGTTCTTC
CASSPSGRAEDEQFF
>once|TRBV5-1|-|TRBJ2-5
TGCGCCAGCAGCAGCCACAGGACCGTCCAAGAGACCCAGTACTTC
CASSSHRTVQETQYF
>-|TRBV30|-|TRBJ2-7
TGTGCCTGGAGTTCAACTAGCTACGAGCAGTACTTC
CAWSSTSYEQYF
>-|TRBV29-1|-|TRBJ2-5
TGCAGCGTTGACGCAGGGCGACAAGAGACCCAGTACTTC
CSVDAGRQETQYF